Below, 31 T cell receptor beta chains from the same sample are listed, as sequenced in a study of cytomegalovirus exposure and HLA in healthy donors (dated by TCRdb to 2015 to 2018). Libraries were built with the immunoSEQ multiplex PCR assay. For the multiplex PCR, a mixture combining 60 forward primers for TCR Vbeta segments and 13 reverse primers for TCR Jbeta segments was used. TCRdb re-hosts the immuneACCESS table, in-frame sequences only. Its copies lack some clones; in the studies checked, an unresolved V gene accounts for under half of them, and the cause for the rest is not known. This sample comprises about 95,000 clones, approximately 70% of them detected only once. Of the sample, over 13% falls within the top ten clones. Specimen: PBMCs. The source of these receptors is a woman in her forties or fifties in good health and CMV-seropositive.

This chain uses TRBV19 with TRBJ2-3, with D possibly TRBD2 on 6 matching bases. Germline assignment: CDR1 LNHDA and CDR2 SQIVND (reference sequence). CDR3 length: 13 residues. V dropped 3 bases and J dropped 5 bases, with 9 bases sitting between them. This CDR3 reads CASSMTRGDTQYF. In DNA, the CDR3 is TGTGCCAGTAGTATGACTAGAGGAGATACGCAGTATTTT.

This rearrangement joins TRBV7-9 to TRBJ2-2; D call uncertain. The CDR3 runs 14 residues. The V end lost 3 bases, the J end lost 9 bases, and 14 bases lay between the germline ends. Per germline, CDR1 SEHNR and CDR2 FQNEAQ (reference sequence). For the CDR3, the DNA is TGTGCCAGCAGCTTCTCTTCCGGTCCCCGGGAGCTGTTTTTT. The encoded protein is CASSFSSGPRELFF.

The DNA of the CDR3 is TGTGCCAGCAGAGGACTAGACCCTGATTGGACAGATACGCAGTATTTT. Its translation is CASRGLDPDWTDTQYF. The chain carries TRBV7-9 and TRBJ2-3; 7 nucleotides line up with TRBD2. The V gene's germline CDR1 is SEHNR and CDR2 FQNEAQ (reference sequence). Losses at the gene ends were 6 bases for V and 3 bases for J; bases not matched to a gene: 12. CDR3 length: 16 residues.

The rearrangement uses TRBV6-5 and TRBJ2-1; TRBD2 matches 10 bases. The CDR3 is made up of 15 amino acids. V dropped 5 bases and J dropped 12; count of bases not matched to a gene: 13. Germline values: CDR1 MNHEY, CDR2 SVGAGI. The CDR3 region is CASSIAGGTPSMQFF. The CDR3 DNA is TGTGCCAGCAGTATAGCGGGAGGAACCCCCAGTATGCAGTTCTTC.

This clone was detected a few times. The rearrangement links TRBV5-5 to TRBJ1-3; 10 bases line up with TRBD1. V lost 4 bases and J lost 4; bases outside the gene matches: 5. Germline CDR1 SGHKS, CDR2 YYEKEE (reference sequence). The CDR3 covers 15 residues. CDR3 amino acids: CASSVGQGFGNTIYF. CDR3 coding DNA: TGTGCCAGCAGCGTGGGACAGGGGTTCGGAAACACCATATATTTT.

The rearrangement links TRBV7-9 to TRBJ2-5; TRBD1 matches 11 bases. The CDR3 is made up of 15 amino acids. Germline trimming cut 7 bases from V and 5 bases from J; bases unmatched to any gene: 9. Germline values: CDR1 SEHNR, CDR2 FQNEAQ (reference sequence). This CDR3 is CASNTPGTGGETQYF. In DNA form, the CDR3 reads TGTGCCAGCAACACCCCCGGGACAGGGGGGGAGACCCAGTACTTC.

The rearrangement links TRBV7-6 to TRBJ2-2, with TRBD2 as a possible D gene (6 bases). There are 14 residues in the CDR3. V lost 4 bases and J 6 bases, leaving 12 bases between the germline ends. Germline CDR1 and CDR2: SGHVS and FNYEAQ. The CDR3 DNA follows: TGTGCCAGCAGCTCGTCGGGGGTCCCCGGGGAGCTGTTTTTT. It codes for CASSSSGVPGELFF.

This clone was detected a few times. This chain connects TRBV7-2 to TRBJ2-7; TRBD1 might be the D (6 bases). The V gene lost 1 base and the J gene lost 7 bases, with 11 bases spanning the gap. Germline CDR1 reads SGHTA; CDR2 reads FQGNSA. This CDR3 is built from 13 residues. The CDR3 nucleotides are TGTGCCAGCAGCTTAGACAGGGCTGGGGAGCAGTACTTC. Amino acids: CASSLDRAGEQYF.

The V gene is TRBV7-9, the J gene TRBJ2-3; tentative D call: TRBD2 (5 bases). The germline V gene has CDR1 SEHNR and CDR2 FQNEAQ (reference sequence). V was trimmed by 2 bases and J by 0 bases, leaving 9 bases between them. CDR3 length: 15 residues. As DNA, the CDR3 is TGTGCCAGCAGCTTATACGGCGGGAGCACAGATACGCAGTATTTT. Amino acid sequence: CASSLYGGSTDTQYF.

In DNA, the CDR3 is TGTGCCAGTAGTGGGACAGGGCGAAATCAGCCCCAGCATTTT. It yields the protein CASSGTGRNQPQHF. This chain links TRBV19 with TRBJ1-5; 9 bases fit TRBD1. The length of the CDR3 is 14 residues. The V and J ends lost 5 bases and 4 bases, in that order; junction bases with no gene match: 3. CDR1 and CDR2 from the germline V gene are LNHDA and SQIVND (reference sequence).

This clone has only one observation. The CDR3, as DNA: TGTGCCAGCAGCCAGGTGGGGGCTAGGGTTATGGATACGCAGTATTTT. Amino acids: CASSQVGARVMDTQYF. This chain uses TRBV5-6 with TRBJ2-3; a weak D match, TRBD1 (6 bases). Trimming took 4 bases from V and 6 from J, leaving 21 bases between them. CDR3 length: 16 amino acids. Per the germline V gene, CDR1 is SGHDT and CDR2 is YYEEEE. The whole variable domain, filled in from reference TRBV5-6 and TRBJ2-3, reads DAGVTQSPTHLIKTRGQQVTLRCSPKSGHDTVSWYQQALGQGPQFIFQYYEEEERQRGNFPDRFSGHQFPNYSSELNVNALLLGDSALYLCASSQVGARVMDTQYFGPGTRLTVL.

The chain recombines TRBV25-1 with TRBJ2-2; D may be TRBD2 (5 bases). The CDR3 runs to 14 residues. Trimming removed 7 bases at V and 6 bases at J, with 15 bases between. The germline gives CDR1 MGHDK, CDR2 SYGVNS. The DNA of the CDR3 is TGTGCCAGCACTCGTGGACTGCTTGCCGGGGAGCTGTTTTTT. Protein: CASTRGLLAGELFF.

This chain uses TRBV9 with TRBJ2-7; 8 bases are shared with TRBD2. V was pared by 3 bases and J by 7 bases, with 9 bases of the junction left unmatched. CDR1 and CDR2 (germline): SGDLS, YYNGEE. This CDR3 contains 14 residues. In DNA form, the CDR3 reads TGTGCCAGCAGCGCCCGGGAGGGGAACTGGGAGCAGTACTTC. Protein sequence: CASSAREGNWEQYF. Full variable domain (rest looked up from reference TRBV9 and TRBJ2-7): DSGVTQTPKHLITATGQRVTLRCSPRSGDLSVYWYQQSLDQGLQFLIQYYNGEERAKGNILERFSAQQFPDLHSELNLSSLELGDSALYFCASSAREGNWEQYFGPGTRLTVT.

The chain joins TRBV25-1 to TRBJ1-6; D is possibly TRBD1 (6 bases). CDR1 and CDR2 from the germline V gene are MGHDK and SYGVNS. The CDR3 extends over 16 amino acids. Trimming pared 6 bases from V and 6 bases from J, leaving 18 bases between. The DNA for the CDR3 is TGTGCCAGCAGCCCAAACCCAGGGGCTCTTAATTCACCCCTCCACTTT. As protein: CASSPNPGALNSPLHF. Drawing the rest from reference TRBV25-1 and TRBJ1-6, the complete variable domain is EADIYQTPRYLVIGTGKKITLECSQTMGHDKMYWYQQDPGMELHLIHYSYGVNSTEKGDLSSESTVSRIRTEHFPLTLESARPSHTSQYLCASSPNPGALNSPLHFGNGTRLTVT.

The V call is TRBV7-2, the J call TRBJ2-1; 7 bases are shared with TRBD1. The V segment lost 5 bases and the J segment 6 bases; nucleotides outside the gene matches: 7. In germline, CDR1 is SGHTA, CDR2 FQGNSA. This CDR3 has 14 amino acids. This CDR3 is CASSPTTGSNEQFF. In nucleotides, the CDR3 is TGTGCCAGCAGCCCAACGACAGGGTCCAATGAGCAGTTCTTC.

The J gene is TRBJ2-7, the V gene TRBV2, with a tentative D call TRBD2 (6 bases). Between the trimmed V and J ends, which lost 4 bases and 3 bases, there was a span of 16 bases. CDR1 is SNHLY and CDR2 is FYNNEI in the germline V gene. The CDR3 totals 15 residues. CDR3 sequence reads: CASSGLRDSDYEQYF. In nucleotides, the CDR3 is TGTGCCAGCAGTGGCCTCCGGGACTCCGACTACGAGCAGTACTTC.

The chain joins TRBV27 to TRBJ2-7; TRBD2 aligns across 10 bases. V shed 5 bases, J shed 4 bases, and the junction held 17 bases outside the gene matches. Germline values: CDR1 MNHEY, CDR2 SMNVEV (reference sequence). CDR3 size: 18 residues. Here the CDR3 DNA reads TGTGCCAGCAGTCTCCTATCCGTAGCGGGAGGACCTGGGTACGAGCAGTACTTC. Residues: CASSLLSVAGGPGYEQYF.

The chain employs TRBV27 and TRBJ1-5, with unresolved D. The CDR3 has 12 amino acids. In germline, CDR1 is MNHEY, CDR2 SMNVEV (reference sequence). The germline V and J ends were trimmed by 8 bases and 0 bases, with 5 bases remaining between them. The CDR3 loop reads CASPYSNQPQHF. The DNA of the CDR3 is TGTGCCAGCCCTTATAGCAATCAGCCCCAGCATTTT.

This chain joins TRBV27 and TRBJ2-7; D gene ambiguous. The CDR3 has 11 amino acids. Germline V gene data show CDR1 as MNHEY and CDR2 as SMNVEV (reference sequence). Trimming shortened V by 7 bases and J by 4 bases, and 8 bases separated the two germline ends. This CDR3 reads CASTPGYEQYF. The CDR3 DNA reads as TGTGCCAGCACCCCAGGATACGAGCAGTACTTC.

The chain joins TRBV20-1 to TRBJ2-1; weak D call: TRBD1 (5 bases). Germline values: CDR1 DFQATT, CDR2 SNEGSKA (reference sequence). The CDR3 loop spans 10 amino acids. With 8 bases removed from V and 5 bases from J, the gap between germline ends came to 7 bases. CDR3 sequence (DNA): TGCAGTCAGGGCCACAATGAGCAGTTCTTC. Translating gives CSQGHNEQFF.

The rearrangement uses TRBV28 and TRBJ1-1; 9 bases map to TRBD1. The J segment lost 1 base and the V segment lost 5 bases, leaving 5 bases of the junction unmatched. Germline V CDR1 and CDR2: MDHEN, SYDVKM. The CDR3 extends over 15 amino acids. This CDR3 reads CASSPQGQGNTEAFF. Written as DNA, the CDR3 is TGTGCCAGCAGTCCACAGGGACAGGGGAACACTGAAGCTTTCTTT.

This sequence joins TRBV2 and TRBJ2-5; 7 bases match TRBD2. With V trimmed by 6 bases and J by 5 bases, 6 bases remained unmatched. Germline assignment: CDR1 SNHLY and CDR2 FYNNEI. The CDR3 is 13 residues long. CDR3 bases: TGTGCCAGCAGGGGGGGGGTCGGGGAGACCCAGTACTTC. This gives the protein CASRGGVGETQYF.

The rearrangement uses TRBV29-1 and TRBJ2-5; possibly TRBD1 for D (5 bases). Trimming stripped 1 base from V and 5 bases from J, with 14 bases between. This CDR3 is 14 amino acids long. Germline CDR1 and CDR2: SQVTM and ANQGSEA. Written as DNA, the CDR3 is TGCAGCGTTGAAGGGGGTGCAGGGTTGGAGACCCAGTACTTC. Translation: CSVEGGAGLETQYF.

DNA for the CDR3: TGTGCCAGCAGGGAGTCCCGGATCGCTGGAAACACCATATATTTT. Translated: CASRESRIAGNTIYF. The J gene is TRBJ1-3, the V gene TRBV27; D uncertain. Germline CDR1 MNHEY, CDR2 SMNVEV (reference sequence). The CDR3 sequence is 15 residues long. Trimming took off 6 bases at V and 2 bases at J, with 14 bases between the two ends.

The chain uses TRBV25-1 and TRBJ2-7, with 8 bases identical to TRBD1. The germline gives CDR1 MGHDK, CDR2 SYGVNS. Unmatched junction bases numbered 5, after V lost 4 bases and J lost 3 bases. The CDR3 runs 14 residues. The CDR3 is CASSADRAGYEQYF. The CDR3 bases are TGTGCCAGCAGTGCGGACAGGGCAGGCTACGAGCAGTACTTC.

The V call is TRBV19, the J call TRBJ2-7; 14 bases align to TRBD2. Germline CDR1 reads LNHDA; CDR2 reads SQIVND (reference sequence). This CDR3 comprises 17 residues. V lost 4 bases, J lost 2 bases, and 7 bases stayed unmatched. Here the CDR3 DNA reads TGTGCCAGTAGTAGCCCCGGGACTAGCGGGGGTACCTACGAGCAGTACTTC. This translates into CASSSPGTSGGTYEQYF. Full variable domain (remainder filled in from reference TRBV19 and TRBJ2-7): DGGITQSPKYLFRKEGQNVTLSCEQNLNHDAMYWYRQDPGQGLRLIYYSQIVNDFQKGDIAEGYSVSREKKESFPLTVTSAQKNPTAFYLCASSSPGTSGGTYEQYFGPGTRLTVT.

The chain recombines TRBV6-1 with TRBJ1-5; tentative D call: TRBD1 (6 bases). There are 15 residues in the CDR3. Germline-derived CDR1 and CDR2 are MNHNS and SASEGT. Trimming removed 7 bases at V and 5 bases at J, with 18 bases between. CDR3 in amino acids: CASILREGGYQPQHF. CDR3 bases: TGTGCCAGCATTCTCCGGGAGGGGGGTTATCAGCCCCAGCATTTT.

V gene TRBV5-1 combines with J gene TRBJ2-5, with TRBD1 as a possible D gene (5 bases). V lost 0 bases and J lost 1, with 7 bases in between. The CDR3 extends over 14 amino acids. Germline CDR1 reads SGHRS; CDR2 reads YFSETQ. As DNA, the CDR3 is TGCGCCAGCAGCTTGGGACAGAGCCAAGAGACCCAGTACTTC. It translates to CASSLGQSQETQYF.

This chain joins TRBV27 and TRBJ2-1; 9 positions agree with TRBD2. Germline-derived CDR1 and CDR2 are MNHEY and SMNVEV (reference sequence). With 10 bases clipped from V and 6 bases from J, the junction kept 10 bases outside the gene matches. The CDR3 is made up of 14 amino acids. The CDR3 DNA reads as TGTGCCACCAAACGGACTAGCGTTTCCAATGAGCAGTTCTTC. Protein: CATKRTSVSNEQFF.

The chain recombines TRBV6-1 with TRBJ2-5, with TRBD2 matching 7 bases. Looked up from germline, CDR1 is MNHNS and CDR2 is SASEGT. J lost 2 bases, V lost 11 bases, and 8 bases had no gene match. The CDR3 sequence is 13 residues long. The CDR3 DNA reads TGTGCCGGCGAGCGGGGAGCGCAAGAGACCCAGTACTTC. Translating gives CAGERGAQETQYF.

This chain joins TRBV30 and TRBJ1-1, with unresolved D. Germline CDR1 and CDR2: GTSNPN and SVGIG (reference sequence). CDR3 length: 10 residues. Trimming removed 4 bases from V and 7 bases from J, with 7 bases in between. CDR3 DNA: TGTGCCTGGACCGCAGGTGAAGCTTTCTTT. Translated, it gives CAWTAGEAFF.